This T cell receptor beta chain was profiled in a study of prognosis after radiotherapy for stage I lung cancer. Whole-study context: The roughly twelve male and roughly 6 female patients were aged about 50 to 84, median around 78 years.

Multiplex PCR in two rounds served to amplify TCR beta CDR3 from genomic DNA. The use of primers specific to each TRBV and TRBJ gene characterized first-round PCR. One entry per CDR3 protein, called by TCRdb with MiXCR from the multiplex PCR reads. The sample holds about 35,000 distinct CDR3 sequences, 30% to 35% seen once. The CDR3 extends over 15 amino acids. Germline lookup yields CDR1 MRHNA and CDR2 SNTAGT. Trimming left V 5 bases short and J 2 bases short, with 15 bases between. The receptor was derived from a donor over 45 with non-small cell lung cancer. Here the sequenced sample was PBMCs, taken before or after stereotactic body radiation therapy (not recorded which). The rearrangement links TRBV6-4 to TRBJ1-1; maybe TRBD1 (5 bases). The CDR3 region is CASSPSRGSNTEAFF. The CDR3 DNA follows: TGTGCCAGCAGTCCTTCCCGGGGCAGTAACACTGAAGCTTTCTTT.